This T cell receptor beta chain is from a study of blood T cell repertoires in COVID-19. Measured with immunoSEQ multiplex PCR; TCRdb has only the in-frame clones, and not every one. The profile shows 100,000 or so clones, roughly 85% of them singletons. The receptor was derived from a woman between 65 and 79 years old with active or convalescent COVID-19. The sequencing input was peripheral blood.

Written as DNA, the CDR3 is TGTGCCAGCAGCTTAAAAGACGGGGGGACGGAGACCCAGTACTTC. Protein: CASSLKDGGTETQYF. The V and J genes are TRBV7-8 and TRBJ2-5; 7 positions agree with TRBD2. Germline CDR1 reads SGHVS; CDR2 reads FQNEAQ. This CDR3 comprises 15 residues. Trimming cost V 2 bases and J 5 bases; bases outside gene matches: 8. Looking up the rest from reference TRBV7-8 and TRBJ2-5 gives the full variable domain: GAGVSQSPRYKVAKRGQDVALRCDPISGHVSLFWYQQALGQGPEFLTYFQNEAQLDKSGLPSDRFFAERPEGSVSTLKIQRTQQEDSAVYLCASSLKDGGTETQYFGPGTRLLVL.